This record looks at one T cell receptor beta chain sequence and its context. The data originate from a study of CD8+ T cells in alopecia areata. In each case, RNA was isolated and then reverse transcribed into cDNA as the sequencing template. Some clones are missing from TCRdb's copy, which holds only in-frame ones; the method was immunoSEQ multiplex PCR. The repertoire holds over 100,000 clones, with about 49% as singletons. The V end lost 1 base, the J end lost 9 bases, and 12 bases lay between the germline ends. This CDR3 is built from 14 residues. Looked up from germline, CDR1 is MGHRA and CDR2 is YSYEKL.

The chain joins TRBV4-1 to TRBJ2-2, with D hard to call. The sequence was obtained from a human donor with alopecia areata. This sample comprised CD8+ T cells sorted from blood, obtained at week 0. CDR3 nucleotides: TGCGCCAGCAGCCAAGTAGGGCTCACTTGGGAGCTGTTTTTT. This codes for CASSQVGLTWELFF.